These 15 T cell receptor beta chains originate from one sample sequenced in a study of OX40 agonist ivuxolimab in advanced cancers. TCRdb's table, derived via immunoSEQ multiplex PCR, lists solely in-frame clones and lacks some. The sample lists around 49,000 clones, over 75% occurring once. The source was CD4+ or CD8+ T cells sorted from blood, collected in a trial of the OX40 agonist ivuxolimab. The receptors shown here come from an adult with an advanced solid tumor such as melanoma, head and neck, liver or kidney cancer.

This clone has only a few counts. At one of its ends the junction is not consistent with the germline gene, which may arise from a read error. This rearrangement joins TRBV13 to TRBJ2-1; tentatively, D is TRBD1 (5 bases). CDR1 PRHDT and CDR2 FYEKMQ come from the germline V gene (reference sequence). The CDR3 consists of 13 residues. CDR3 sequence reads: CASSLAASRVVVF. The CDR3 DNA sequence: TGTGCCAGCAGCTTAGCGGCCTCCAGGGTGGTGGTCTTC.

V is TRBV18 and J is TRBJ1-1; the match to TRBD1 covers 7 bases. This CDR3 region has 14 residues. Germline CDR1 and CDR2: KGHSH and LQKENI. J gave up 4 bases and V 3 bases, and 5 bases lay outside the gene matches. The CDR3 DNA is TGTGCCAGCTCACCGGGGCAGGGGGGCACTGAAGCTTTCTTT. Its translation is CASSPGQGGTEAFF. The variable domain in full, with the rest retrieved from reference TRBV18 and TRBJ1-1, is NAGVMQNPRHLVRRRGQEARLRCSPMKGHSHVYWYRQLPEEGLKFMVYLQKENIIDESGMPKERFSAEFPKEGPSILRIQQVVRGDSAAYFCASSPGQGGTEAFFGQGTRLTVV.

The genes are TRBV7-6 and TRBJ2-1, with D hard to call. The CDR3 length is 14 residues. CDR1 and CDR2 from the germline V gene are SGHVS and FNYEAQ. Trimming shortened V by 0 bases and J by 6 bases, and 9 bases separated the two germline ends. The CDR3 region has the DNA TGTGCCAGCAGCTTAGCGCCTGGGCTCAATGAGCAGTTCTTC. It encodes CASSLAPGLNEQFF.

This chain links TRBV2 with TRBJ2-1; D perhaps matches TRBD2 (5 bases). This CDR3 region has 12 residues. V lost 5 bases, J lost 6 bases, and 8 bases lay in between. Germline V CDR1 and CDR2: SNHLY, FYNNEI. For the CDR3, the DNA is TGTGCCAGCAGTTTTGAGGGCAATGAGCAGTTCTTC. This codes for CASSFEGNEQFF. The full variable domain, its missing parts supplied by reference TRBV2 and TRBJ2-1, is EPEVTQTPSHQVTQMGQEVILRCVPISNHLYFYWYRQILGQKVEFLVSFYNNEISEKSEIFDDQFSVERPDGSNFTLKIRSTKLEDSAMYFCASSFEGNEQFFGPGTRLTVL.

The chain is built from TRBV11-3 and TRBJ2-3; TRBD1 or TRBD2 may be the D gene (5 bases each). This CDR3 contains 15 residues. V was shortened by 4 bases and J by 1 base, with 12 bases between the two germline ends. CDR1 is SGHNT, CDR2 YENEEA, per germline. The CDR3 region has the DNA TGTGCCAGCAGCTCTTCGGGACGCCGCACAGATACGCAGTATTTT. As protein: CASSSSGRRTDTQYF.

V usage is TRBV29-1 and J usage is TRBJ2-1; no reliable D call. This CDR3 has 14 residues. The germline CDR1 and CDR2 sequences are SQVTM and ANQGSEA. V lost 0 bases, J lost 0 bases, and 6 bases lay in between. The chain's CDR3 is CSVEEVSSYNEQFF. In nucleotides, the CDR3 is TGCAGCGTTGAAGAGGTGAGCTCCTACAATGAGCAGTTCTTC.

CDR3 residues: CSVIKRDSSSYEQYF. The CDR3 nucleotides are TGCAGCGTCATTAAACGGGACTCAAGCTCCTACGAGCAGTACTTC. This rearrangement joins TRBV29-1 to TRBJ2-7, with D perhaps TRBD2 (6 bases). This CDR3 is 15 amino acids long. Per germline, CDR1 SQVTM and CDR2 ANQGSEA. Trimming removed 6 bases from V and 0 bases from J, with 18 bases in between.

V usage is TRBV10-2 and J usage is TRBJ1-2; 8 nucleotides align to TRBD1. Germline V gives CDR1 WSHSY, CDR2 SAAADI. There are 14 residues in the CDR3. The ends lost 4 bases at V and 1 base at J; junction bases unmatched: 2. The CDR3 loop reads CASSGDRYNYGYTF. Written as DNA, the CDR3 is TGCGCCAGCAGTGGGGACAGGTATAACTATGGCTACACCTTC.

The rearrangement joins TRBV21-1 to TRBJ1-3; no check of the table's D call, TRBD1, against the DNA was made. TRBV21-1 is noted as a pseudogene. This CDR3 has 14 residues. The CDR3 region has the DNA TGTGCCAGCACAGCAGGGGATGTTGGAAACACCATATATTTT. This codes for CASTAGDVGNTIYF.

This chain connects TRBV6-5 to TRBJ1-1, with unresolved D. CDR1 and CDR2 from the germline V gene are MNHEY and SVGAGI. This CDR3 is built from 16 residues. With 0 bases removed from V and 1 base from J, the gap between germline ends came to 12 bases. The CDR3 spells CASSYSILMSNTEAFF. The CDR3 DNA reads TGTGCCAGCAGTTACTCGATCCTGATGTCGAACACTGAAGCTTTCTTT.

The V and J genes are TRBV11-1 and TRBJ1-1; D is possibly TRBD1 (5 bases). CDR3 length: 12 residues. Between the trimmed V and J ends, which lost 4 bases and 4 bases, there was a span of 7 bases. Germline V gene lookup returns CDR1 SGHAT and CDR2 FQDESV (reference sequence). The DNA of the CDR3 is TGTGCCAGCAGCTCGCAGGGCACTGAAGCTTTCTTT. It codes for CASSSQGTEAFF. The whole variable domain, remainder taken from reference TRBV11-1 and TRBJ1-1, is EAEVAQSPRYKITEKSQAVAFWCDPISGHATLYWYRQILGQGPELLVQFQDESVVDDSQLPKDRFSAERLKGVDSTLKIQPAELGDSAMYLCASSSQGTEAFFGQGTRLTVV.

The chain couples TRBV7-8 to TRBJ2-1, with TRBD2 identical over 10 bases. Per the germline V gene, CDR1 is SGHVS and CDR2 is FQNEAQ. This CDR3 region has 16 residues. V trimming: 1 base; J trimming: 9 bases; junction bases outside the gene matches: 9. The CDR3 DNA reads as TGTGCCAGCAGCTTAGGAGGCACTAGCGGGGCAGGTGAGCAGTTCTTC. It encodes CASSLGGTSGAGEQFF.

About this clone: Different DNA sequences within this sample yield the same CDR3. CDR3 residues: CASSQDPLGTPNTGELFF. CDR3 in DNA: TGCGCCAGCAGCCAAGATCCGTTAGGGACACCAAACACCGGGGAGCTGTTTTTT. The rearrangement joins TRBV4-3 to TRBJ2-2; D perhaps matches TRBD1 (6 bases). Germline CDR1 reads LGHNA; CDR2 reads YSLEER. The CDR3 length is 18 residues. The V end was cut by 0 bases, the J end by 2 bases, with 16 bases between.

The chain links TRBV9 to TRBJ2-1, with TRBD2 identical over 14 bases. The V segment lost 2 bases and the J segment 0 bases; nucleotides outside the gene matches: 4. CDR1 SGDLS and CDR2 YYNGEE come from the germline V gene. The CDR3 covers 18 residues. The CDR3 is CASSVTGTSGSSYNEQFF. For the CDR3, the DNA is TGTGCCAGCAGCGTTACCGGGACTAGCGGGAGCTCCTACAATGAGCAGTTCTTC. Using reference TRBV9 and TRBJ2-1 for the parts outside the CDR3, the full variable domain is DSGVTQTPKHLITATGQRVTLRCSPRSGDLSVYWYQQSLDQGLQFLIQYYNGEERAKGNILERFSAQQFPDLHSELNLSSLELGDSALYFCASSVTGTSGSSYNEQFFGPGTRLTVL.

The chain joins TRBV6-6 to TRBJ2-7; D unclear. Trimming took off 6 bases at V and 3 bases at J, with 6 bases between the two ends. Germline assignment: CDR1 MNHNY and CDR2 SVGAGI (reference sequence). The CDR3 totals 11 residues. As DNA, the CDR3 is TGTGCCAGCAGGCGGAACTACGAGCAGTACTTC. Translated, it gives CASRRNYEQYF.